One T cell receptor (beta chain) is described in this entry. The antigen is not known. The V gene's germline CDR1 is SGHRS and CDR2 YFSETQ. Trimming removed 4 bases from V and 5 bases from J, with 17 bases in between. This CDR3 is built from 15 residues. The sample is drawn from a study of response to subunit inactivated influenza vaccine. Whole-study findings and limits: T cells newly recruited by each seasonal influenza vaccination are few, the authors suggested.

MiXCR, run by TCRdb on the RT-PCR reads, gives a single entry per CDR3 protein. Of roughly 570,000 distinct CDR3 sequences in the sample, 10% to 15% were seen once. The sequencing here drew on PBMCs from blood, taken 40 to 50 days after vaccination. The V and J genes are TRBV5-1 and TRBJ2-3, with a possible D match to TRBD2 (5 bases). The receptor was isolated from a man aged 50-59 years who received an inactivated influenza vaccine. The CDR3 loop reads CASSPQGSPGDTQYF. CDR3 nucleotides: TGCGCCAGCAGCCCCCAAGGGAGTCCCGGAGATACGCAGTATTTT. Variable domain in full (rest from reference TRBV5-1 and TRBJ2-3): KAGVTQTPRYLIKTRGQQVTLSCSPISGHRSVSWYQQTPGQGLQFLFEYFSETQRNKGNFPGRFSGRQFSNSRSEMNVSTLELGDSALYLCASSPQGSPGDTQYFGPGTRLTVL.